This T cell receptor (beta chain) is from a study of blood T cell repertoires in COVID-19. Study details: Whether acute or convalescent, the COVID-19 samples came from the United States, Italy and Spain. The analysed material was cDNA or gDNA that came from T cells, B-cell-depleted T cells, or PBMCs.

V was pared by 3 bases and J by 0 bases, with 18 bases between. The CDR3 loop spans 17 amino acids. The germline V gene encodes CDR1 MNHEY and CDR2 SMNVEV (reference sequence). Sequencing was performed with immunoSEQ multiplex PCR; in TCRdb, only in-frame clones are kept and a portion is missing. The table includes some 97,000 clones, more than 75% detected once. V is TRBV27 and J is TRBJ2-7; D is ambiguous. Specimen: peripheral blood. This receptor was identified in a human donor in a cohort sampled during active COVID-19. The CDR3 coding sequence is TGTGCCAGCAGTTTTCGGCGGTTCGGTGGAGACTCCTACGAGCAGTACTTC. This codes for CASSFRRFGGDSYEQYF.